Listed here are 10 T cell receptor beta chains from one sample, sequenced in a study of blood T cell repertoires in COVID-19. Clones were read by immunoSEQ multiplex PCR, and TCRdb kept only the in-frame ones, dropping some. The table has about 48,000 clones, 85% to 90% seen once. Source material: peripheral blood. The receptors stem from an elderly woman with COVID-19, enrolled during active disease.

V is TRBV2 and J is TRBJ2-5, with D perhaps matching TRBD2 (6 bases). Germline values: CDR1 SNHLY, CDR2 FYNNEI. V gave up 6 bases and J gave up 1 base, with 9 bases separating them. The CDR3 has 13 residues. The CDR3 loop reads CASRGTGQETQYF. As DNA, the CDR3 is TGTGCCAGCAGGGGGACTGGCCAAGAGACCCAGTACTTC.

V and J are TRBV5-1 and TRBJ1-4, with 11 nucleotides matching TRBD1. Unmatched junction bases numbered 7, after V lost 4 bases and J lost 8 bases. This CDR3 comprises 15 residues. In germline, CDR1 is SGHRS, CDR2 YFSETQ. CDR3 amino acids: CASSPGQGGREKLFF. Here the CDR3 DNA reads TGCGCCAGCAGCCCGGGACAGGGGGGGCGAGAAAAACTGTTTTTT.

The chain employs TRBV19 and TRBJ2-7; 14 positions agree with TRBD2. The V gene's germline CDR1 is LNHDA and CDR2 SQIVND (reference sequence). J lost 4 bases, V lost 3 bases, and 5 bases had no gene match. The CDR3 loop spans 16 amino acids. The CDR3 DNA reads TGTGCCAGTAGTATCGGGGGGACTAGCGGGAGTTACGAGCAGTACTTC. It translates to CASSIGGTSGSYEQYF.

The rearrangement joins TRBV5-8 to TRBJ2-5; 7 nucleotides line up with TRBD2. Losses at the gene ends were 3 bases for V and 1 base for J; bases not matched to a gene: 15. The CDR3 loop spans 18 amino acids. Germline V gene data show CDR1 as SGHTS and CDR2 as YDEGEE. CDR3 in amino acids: CASSYWGGLDVSQETQYF. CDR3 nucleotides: TGTGCCAGCAGCTACTGGGGCGGACTAGATGTTTCCCAAGAGACCCAGTACTTC.

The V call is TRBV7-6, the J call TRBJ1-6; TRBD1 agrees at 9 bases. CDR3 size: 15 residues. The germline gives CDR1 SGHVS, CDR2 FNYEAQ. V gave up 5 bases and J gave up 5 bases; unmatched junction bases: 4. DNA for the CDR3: TGTGCCAGCAGCGTCAGACAGGGGGATAATTCACCCCTCCACTTT. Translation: CASSVRQGDNSPLHF.

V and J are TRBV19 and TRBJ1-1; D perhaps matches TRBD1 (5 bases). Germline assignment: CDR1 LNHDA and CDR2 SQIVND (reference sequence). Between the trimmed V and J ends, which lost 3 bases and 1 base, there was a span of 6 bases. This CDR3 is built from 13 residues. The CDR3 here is CASSITGNTEAFF. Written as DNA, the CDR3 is TGTGCCAGTAGTATCACAGGGAACACTGAAGCTTTCTTT.

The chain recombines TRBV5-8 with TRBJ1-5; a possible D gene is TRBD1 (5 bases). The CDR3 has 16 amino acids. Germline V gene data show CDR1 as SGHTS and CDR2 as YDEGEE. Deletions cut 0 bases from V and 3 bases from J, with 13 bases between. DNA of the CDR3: TGTGCCAGCAGCTTGGGAGGTGGGACTTTCAATCAGCCCCAGCATTTT. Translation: CASSLGGGTFNQPQHF. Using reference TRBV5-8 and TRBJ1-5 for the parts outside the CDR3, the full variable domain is EAGVTQSPTHLIKTRGQQATLRCSPISGHTSVYWYQQALGLGLQFLLWYDEGEERNRGNFPPRFSGRQFPNYSSELNVNALELEDSALYLCASSLGGGTFNQPQHFGDGTRLSIL.

CDR3 bases: TGTGCCAGCAGCTCGACAAGAATAACTAGCGGGAGTGTCGATACGCAGTATTTT. Translation gives CASSSTRITSGSVDTQYF. The V and J genes are TRBV7-9 and TRBJ2-3, with 11 bases fitting TRBD2. From germline, CDR1 is SEHNR and CDR2 FQNEAQ (reference sequence). The CDR3 loop spans 18 amino acids. The V segment lost 4 bases and the J segment 6 bases; nucleotides outside the gene matches: 15.

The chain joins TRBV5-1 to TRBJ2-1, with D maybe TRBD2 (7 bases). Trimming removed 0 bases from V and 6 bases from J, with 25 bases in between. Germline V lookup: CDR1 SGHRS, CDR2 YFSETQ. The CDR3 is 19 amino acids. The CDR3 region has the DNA TGCGCCAGCAGCTTGGAGCGCGGGGGCTCCACGATCTACTCCAATGAGCAGTTCTTC. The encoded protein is CASSLERGGSTIYSNEQFF.

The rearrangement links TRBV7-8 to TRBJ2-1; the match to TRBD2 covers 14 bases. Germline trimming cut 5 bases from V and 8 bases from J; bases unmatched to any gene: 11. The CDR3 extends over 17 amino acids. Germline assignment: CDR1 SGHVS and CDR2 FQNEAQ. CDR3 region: CASSTPPGLAGVHEQFF. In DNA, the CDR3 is TGTGCCAGCAGCACTCCTCCGGGACTAGCGGGAGTACATGAGCAGTTCTTC.